This TCR beta chain is drawn from a study of cytomegalovirus exposure and HLA in healthy donors. The ends were cut back, 8 bases at V and 4 bases at J, with 12 bases in the middle. The CDR3 has 12 residues. CDR1 and CDR2 from the germline V gene are MNHEY and SMNVEV (reference sequence). Primers for the PCR totalled 60 Vbeta and 13 Jbeta. Assay used: immunoSEQ multiplex PCR; TCRdb lists only in-frame clones, some missing. The table for this sample gives about 120,000 clones. V and J are TRBV27 and TRBJ2-7, with D perhaps TRBD2 (7 bases). The TCR sequence derives from a woman in her thirties or forties in good health and CMV-seropositive. The specimen was PBMCs. DNA of the CDR3: TGTGCCAGCTCGGGGGGCAGTTACGAGCAGTACTTC. Encoded protein: CASSGGSYEQYF.